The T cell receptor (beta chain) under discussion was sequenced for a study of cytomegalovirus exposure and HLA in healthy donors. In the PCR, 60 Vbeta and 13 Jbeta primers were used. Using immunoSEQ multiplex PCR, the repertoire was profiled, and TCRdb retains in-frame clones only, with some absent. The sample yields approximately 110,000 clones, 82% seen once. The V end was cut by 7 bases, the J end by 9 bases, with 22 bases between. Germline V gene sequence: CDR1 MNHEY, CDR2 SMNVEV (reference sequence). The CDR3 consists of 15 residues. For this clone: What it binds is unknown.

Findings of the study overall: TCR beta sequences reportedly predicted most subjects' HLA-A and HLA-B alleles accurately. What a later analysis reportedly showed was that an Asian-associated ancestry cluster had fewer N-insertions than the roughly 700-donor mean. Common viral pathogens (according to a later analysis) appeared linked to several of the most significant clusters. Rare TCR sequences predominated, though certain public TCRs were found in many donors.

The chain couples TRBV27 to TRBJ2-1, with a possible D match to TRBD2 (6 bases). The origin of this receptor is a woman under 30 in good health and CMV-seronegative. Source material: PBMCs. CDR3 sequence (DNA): TGTGCCAGCACCGGACTAACGGGAGCTAGGGGTGAGCAGTTCTTC. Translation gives CASTGLTGARGEQFF.